This T cell receptor beta chain was captured in a study of response to subunit inactivated influenza vaccine. Study-wide points: The authors suggested that few new T cells are recruited per seasonal influenza vaccination.

Concerning this clonotype itself: Antigen unknown.

Via MiXCR, TCRdb re-called the RT-PCR reads, giving one row per CDR3 protein. This sample carries approximately 520,000 distinct CDR3 sequences, 25% of them seen once, and the ten largest clones take approximately 1.9%. Trimming pared 0 bases from V and 7 bases from J, leaving 9 bases between. Germline V gene data show CDR1 as LNHNV and CDR2 as YYDKDF (reference sequence). The CDR3 is 13 amino acids. The TCR was taken from a man aged 45-60 years who received an inactivated influenza vaccine. The chain carries TRBV15 and TRBJ1-1; D might be TRBD1 (5 bases). The material sequenced was CD4+ T cells sorted from PBMCs, taken about 5 days after vaccination. CDR3 in DNA: TGTGCCACCAGCAGAGATCTCAGGGATGAAGCTTTCTTT. Its protein is CATSRDLRDEAFF.